This T cell receptor beta chain was observed in a study of T-cell reconstitution after alpha-beta-depleted transplantation in children. Unique molecular identifiers were used to barcode this TCRbeta library. TCRdb re-called the PCR reads with MiXCR, one entry per CDR3 protein. The sample has about 980,000 distinct CDR3 sequences; 25% to 35% are singletons. Germline CDR1 reads SGDLS; CDR2 reads YYNGEE. V was cut by 0 bases and J by 4 bases, with 13 bases left in between. The CDR3 is made up of 15 amino acids. The chain recombines TRBV9 with TRBJ2-5; D is possibly TRBD2 (6 bases). The sample consisted of PBMCs, mostly from graft donor cells, taken 360 days after TCRalphabeta/CD19-depleted stem cell transplant. This sequence was found in a boy in the first two years of life who had a stem cell transplant for SCID, so the T cells may come from the graft donor. For the CDR3, the DNA is TGTGCCAGCAGCGTAGCCCTCGGGGAGGCAGAGACCCAGTACTTC. It yields the protein CASSVALGEAETQYF.